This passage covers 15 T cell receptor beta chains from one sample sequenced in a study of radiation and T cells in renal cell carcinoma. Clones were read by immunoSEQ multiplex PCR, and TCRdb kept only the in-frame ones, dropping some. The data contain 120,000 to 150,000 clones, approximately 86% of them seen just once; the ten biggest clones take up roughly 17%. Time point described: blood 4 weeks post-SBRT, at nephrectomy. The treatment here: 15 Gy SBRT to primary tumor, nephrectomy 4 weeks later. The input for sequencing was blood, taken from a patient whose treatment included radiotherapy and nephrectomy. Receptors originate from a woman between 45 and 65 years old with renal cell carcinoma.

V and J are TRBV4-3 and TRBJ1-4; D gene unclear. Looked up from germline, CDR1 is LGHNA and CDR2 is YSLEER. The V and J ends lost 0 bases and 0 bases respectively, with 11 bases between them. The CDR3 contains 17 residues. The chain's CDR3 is CASSQDLGQTTNEKLFF. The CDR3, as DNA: TGCGCCAGCAGCCAAGATTTGGGTCAGACAACTAATGAAAAACTGTTTTTT.

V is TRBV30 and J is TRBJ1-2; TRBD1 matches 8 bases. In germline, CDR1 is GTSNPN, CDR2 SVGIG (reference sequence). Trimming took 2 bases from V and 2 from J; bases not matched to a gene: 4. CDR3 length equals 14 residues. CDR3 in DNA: TGTGCCTGGAGTCTAGACAGGGGCAACTATGGCTACACCTTC. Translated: CAWSLDRGNYGYTF.

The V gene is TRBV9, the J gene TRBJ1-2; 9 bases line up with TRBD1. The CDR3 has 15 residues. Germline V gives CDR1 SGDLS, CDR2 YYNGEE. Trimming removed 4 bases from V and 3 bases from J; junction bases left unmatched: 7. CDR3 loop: CASSLRTGVHYGYTF. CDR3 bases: TGTGCCAGCAGCCTGCGGACAGGGGTACACTATGGCTACACCTTC.

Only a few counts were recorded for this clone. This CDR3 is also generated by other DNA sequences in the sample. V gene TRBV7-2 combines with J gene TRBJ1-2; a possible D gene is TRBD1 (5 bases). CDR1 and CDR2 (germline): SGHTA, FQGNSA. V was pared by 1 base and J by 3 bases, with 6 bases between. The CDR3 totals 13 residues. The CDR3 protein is CASSLGGDYGYTF. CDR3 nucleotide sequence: TGTGCCAGCAGCTTAGGAGGGGACTATGGCTACACCTTC. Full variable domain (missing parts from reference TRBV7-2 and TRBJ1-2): GAGVSQSPSNKVTEKGKDVELRCDPISGHTALYWYRQSLGQGLEFLIYFQGNSAPDKSGLPSDRFSAERTGGSVSTLTIQRTQQEDSAVYLCASSLGGDYGYTFGSGTRLTVV.

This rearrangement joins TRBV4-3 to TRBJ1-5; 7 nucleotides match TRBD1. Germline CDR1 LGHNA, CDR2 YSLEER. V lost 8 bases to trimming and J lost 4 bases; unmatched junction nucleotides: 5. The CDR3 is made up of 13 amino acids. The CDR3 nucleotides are TGCGCCAGCGGTACAGGGGATAATCAGCCCCAGCATTTT. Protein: CASGTGDNQPQHF.

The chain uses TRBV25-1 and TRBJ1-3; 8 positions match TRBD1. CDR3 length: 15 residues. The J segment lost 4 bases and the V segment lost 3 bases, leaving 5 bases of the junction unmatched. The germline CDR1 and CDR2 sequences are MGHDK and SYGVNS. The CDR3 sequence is CASSDMTGVGNTIYF. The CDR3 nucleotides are TGTGCCAGCAGTGATATGACAGGGGTCGGAAACACCATATATTTT.

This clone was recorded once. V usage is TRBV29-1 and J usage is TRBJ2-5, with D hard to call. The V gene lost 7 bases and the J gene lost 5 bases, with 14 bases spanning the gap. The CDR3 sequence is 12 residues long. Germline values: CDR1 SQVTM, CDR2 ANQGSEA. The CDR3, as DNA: TGCAGCGCCCGAGATCACGGGGAGACCCAGTACTTC. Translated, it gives CSARDHGETQYF. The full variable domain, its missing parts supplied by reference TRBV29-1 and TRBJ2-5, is SAVISQKPSRDICQRGTSLTIQCQVDSQVTMMFWYRQQPGQSLTLIATANQGSEATYESGFVIDKFPISRPNLTFSTLTVSNMSPEDSSIYLCSARDHGETQYFGPGTRLLVL.

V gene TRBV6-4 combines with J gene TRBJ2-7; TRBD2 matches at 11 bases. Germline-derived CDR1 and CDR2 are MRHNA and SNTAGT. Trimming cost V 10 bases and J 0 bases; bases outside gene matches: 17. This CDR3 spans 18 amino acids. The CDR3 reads CATRPVLAGGPSSYEQYF. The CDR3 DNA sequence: TGTGCCACTCGACCCGTTTTAGCGGGAGGGCCCTCCTCCTACGAGCAGTACTTC.

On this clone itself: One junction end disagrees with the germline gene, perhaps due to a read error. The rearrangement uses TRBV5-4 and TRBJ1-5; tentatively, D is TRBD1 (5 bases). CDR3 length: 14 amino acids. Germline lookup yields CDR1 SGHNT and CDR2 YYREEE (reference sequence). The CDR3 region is CASNLTGGNQPQHF. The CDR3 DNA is TGTGCCAGCAACTTGACGGGGGGCAATCAGCCCCAGCATTTT.

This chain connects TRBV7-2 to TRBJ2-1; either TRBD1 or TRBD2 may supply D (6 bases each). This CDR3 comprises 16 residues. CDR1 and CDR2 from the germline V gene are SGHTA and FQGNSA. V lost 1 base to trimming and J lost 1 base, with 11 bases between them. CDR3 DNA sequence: TGTGCCAGCAGCTTAGGTGGAGGGGGATCCTACAATGAGCAGTTCTTC. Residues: CASSLGGGGSYNEQFF. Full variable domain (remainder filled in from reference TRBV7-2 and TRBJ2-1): GAGVSQSPSNKVTEKGKDVELRCDPISGHTALYWYRQSLGQGLEFLIYFQGNSAPDKSGLPSDRFSAERTGGSVSTLTIQRTQQEDSAVYLCASSLGGGGSYNEQFFGPGTRLTVL.

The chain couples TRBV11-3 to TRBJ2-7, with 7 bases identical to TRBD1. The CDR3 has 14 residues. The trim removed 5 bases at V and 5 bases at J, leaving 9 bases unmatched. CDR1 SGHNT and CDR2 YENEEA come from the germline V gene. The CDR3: CASSPGTVSHEQYF. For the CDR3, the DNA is TGTGCCAGCAGCCCCGGGACAGTGTCTCACGAGCAGTACTTC.

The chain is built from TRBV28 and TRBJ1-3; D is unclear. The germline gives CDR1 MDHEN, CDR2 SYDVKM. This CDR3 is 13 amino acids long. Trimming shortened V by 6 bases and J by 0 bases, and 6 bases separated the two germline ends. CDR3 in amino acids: CASSRASGNTIYF. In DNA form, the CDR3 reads TGTGCCAGCAGCCGGGCCTCTGGAAACACCATATATTTT.

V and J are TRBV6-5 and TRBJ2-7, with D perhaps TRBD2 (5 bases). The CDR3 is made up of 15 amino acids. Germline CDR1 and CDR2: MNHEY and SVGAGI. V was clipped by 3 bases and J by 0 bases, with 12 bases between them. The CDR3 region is CASSYPRAGSYEQYF. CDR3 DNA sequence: TGTGCCAGCAGTTATCCCCGGGCGGGCTCCTACGAGCAGTACTTC.

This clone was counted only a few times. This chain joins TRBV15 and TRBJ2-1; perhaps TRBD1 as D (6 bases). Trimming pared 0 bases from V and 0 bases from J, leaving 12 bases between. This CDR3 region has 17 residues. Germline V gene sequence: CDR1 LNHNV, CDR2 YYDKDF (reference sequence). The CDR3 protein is CATSRDESRGSYNEQFF. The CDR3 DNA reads TGTGCCACCAGCAGAGATGAGAGCAGGGGCTCCTACAATGAGCAGTTCTTC.

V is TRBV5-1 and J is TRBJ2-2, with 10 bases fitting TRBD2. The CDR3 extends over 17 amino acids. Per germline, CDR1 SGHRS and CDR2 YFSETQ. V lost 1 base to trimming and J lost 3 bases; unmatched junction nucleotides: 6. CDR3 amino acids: CASSLSSGGYHTGELFF. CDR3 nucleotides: TGCGCCAGCAGCTTGAGTAGCGGGGGGTACCACACCGGGGAGCTGTTTTTT.